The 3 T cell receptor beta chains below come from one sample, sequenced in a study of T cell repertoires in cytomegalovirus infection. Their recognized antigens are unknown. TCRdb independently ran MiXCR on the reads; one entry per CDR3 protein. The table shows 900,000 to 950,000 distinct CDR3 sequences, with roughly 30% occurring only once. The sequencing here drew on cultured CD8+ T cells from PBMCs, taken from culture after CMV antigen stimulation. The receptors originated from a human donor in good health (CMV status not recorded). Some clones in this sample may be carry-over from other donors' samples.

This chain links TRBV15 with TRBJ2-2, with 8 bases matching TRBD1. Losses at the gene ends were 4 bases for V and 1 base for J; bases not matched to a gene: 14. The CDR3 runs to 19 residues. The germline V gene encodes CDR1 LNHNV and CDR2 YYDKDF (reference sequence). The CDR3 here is CATSTPTREGQGNTGELFF. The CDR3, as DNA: TGTGCCACCAGCACACCCACGCGGGAAGGACAGGGGAACACCGGGGAGCTGTTTTTT.

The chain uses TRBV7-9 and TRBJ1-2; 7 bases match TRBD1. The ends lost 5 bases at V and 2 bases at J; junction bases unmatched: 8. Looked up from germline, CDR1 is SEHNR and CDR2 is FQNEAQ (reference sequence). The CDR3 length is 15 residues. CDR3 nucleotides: TGTGCCAGCAGCCCAATGACAGGGTTGAACTATGGCTACACCTTC. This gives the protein CASSPMTGLNYGYTF.

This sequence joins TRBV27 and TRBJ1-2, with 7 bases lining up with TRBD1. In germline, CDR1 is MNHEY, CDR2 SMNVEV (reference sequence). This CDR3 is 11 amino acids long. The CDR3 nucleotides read TGTGCTGCCGGACAGGTCGATGGCTACACCTTC. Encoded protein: CAAGQVDGYTF.